This TCR beta chain was identified during a study of OX40 agonist ivuxolimab in advanced cancers. Study summary: While on treatment, patients had intravenous ivuxolimab at 0.01 to 10 mg/kg every 2 weeks. At roughly 83% male, the cohort had a mean age of around 56 years, ranging from about 20 to 79. Study-wide results and limits: In the 0.1 to 3.0 mg/kg range, CD4+ and CD8+ blood T cells had expanded clonally by week 6.

Notes on this clone: Antigen specificity is unknown.

This CDR3 is built from 14 residues. Trimming at V came to 7 bases and at J to 1 base, leaving 5 bases not matched to a gene. Germline V lookup: CDR1 MNHEY, CDR2 SVGAGI. Sequenced by immunoSEQ multiplex PCR; TCRdb stores in-frame clones only, minus some. The table includes 50,000 to 55,000 clones, approximately 80% detected once. The chain uses TRBV6-5 and TRBJ1-1; 8 nucleotides align to TRBD1. The sample in question was CD4+ or CD8+ T cells sorted from blood, obtained in a trial of the OX40 agonist ivuxolimab. The origin of this receptor is an adult with an advanced solid tumor such as melanoma, head and neck, liver or kidney cancer. CDR3 loop: CASIRDRGNTEAFF. In DNA form, the CDR3 reads TGTGCCAGCATTCGTGACAGGGGGAACACTGAAGCTTTCTTT.